The rows below give T cell receptor beta chains drawn from one sample of a study of PD-1 blockade in classical Hodgkin lymphoma. Here immunoSEQ multiplex PCR was the method, and the copy in TCRdb shows in-frame clones only, minus some. The table lists about 34,000 clones, more than 85% of them singletons. The sample consisted of CD4+ T cells from blood. All receptors come from a human donor with classical Hodgkin lymphoma. The CDR3 runs from the conserved cysteine through the conserved F or W. The D gene is left open where the match is weak. Rows give clone size only sometimes, using once, few, many, or a class for an expanded clone.

V	J	size	D	CDR3	DNA
TRBV19	TRBJ2-5	-	TRBD2	CASSAGTSVLWRETQYF	TGTGCCAGTAGTGCCGGGACTAGCGTTCTCTGGCGAGAGACCCAGTACTTC
TRBV28	TRBJ2-1	-	TRBD1	CASSLGTASANEQFF	TGTGCCAGCAGTCTAGGGACAGCCTCGGCCAATGAGCAGTTCTTC
TRBV7-2	TRBJ2-7	-	-	CASSRPGGSAYEQYF	TGTGCCAGCAGCCGACCCGGAGGGAGCGCCTACGAGCAGTACTTC
TRBV6-5	TRBJ2-1	-	-	CASSYSPRTGREFF	TGTGCCAGCAGTTACTCGCCCCGGACGGGTAGGGAGTTCTTC
TRBV6-6	TRBJ2-1	-	-	CASRRGLLTHEQFF	TGTGCCAGCAGGAGAGGACTCCTAACACATGAGCAGTTCTTC
TRBV7-2	TRBJ2-5	-	TRBD1	CASSARWSGQGGQTQYF	TGTGCCAGCAGCGCCCGATGGTCGGGACAGGGAGGGCAGACCCAGTACTTC
TRBV27	TRBJ1-6	few	TRBD1	CASSDRGIPPLHF	TGTGCCAGCAGCGACAGGGGAATTCCACCCCTCCACTTT
TRBV2	TRBJ2-5	-	-	CASSDQQGRSTQYF	TGTGCCAGCAGTGATCAGCAGGGGAGAAGTACCCAGTACTTC
TRBV2	TRBJ2-2	-	-	CASSFRGAINTGELFF	TGTGCCAGCAGCTTCCGCGGAGCGATTAACACCGGGGAGCTGTTTTTT
TRBV5-4	TRBJ2-5	once	-	CASSLITGQETQYF	TGTGCCAGCAGCTTGATAACAGGCCAAGAGACCCAGTACTTC
TRBV18	TRBJ1-1	-	-	CASSPQQGDTEAFF	TGTGCCAGCTCACCGCAACAGGGCGACACTGAAGCTTTCTTT
TRBV11-2	TRBJ2-2	-	-	CASSLVVFPAGELFF	TGTGCCAGCAGCTTAGTGGTTTTTCCTGCCGGGGAGCTGTTTTTT
TRBV7-8	TRBJ1-2	once	-	CASSLDLGGNYGYTF	TGTGCCAGCAGCTTAGACTTAGGGGGGAACTATGGCTACACCTTC
TRBV19	TRBJ1-5	-	TRBD1	CASTRSTGGRQPQHF	TGTGCCAGTACTCGATCGACAGGGGGACGTCAGCCCCAGCATTTT
TRBV18	TRBJ2-7	once	TRBD1	CASSPGTGGYEQYF	TGTGCCAGCTCACCGGGGACAGGGGGCTACGAGCAGTACTTC
TRBV6-6	TRBJ2-7	-	-	CASSYGRLKYEQYF	TGTGCCAGCAGTTACGGGCGGCTCAAATACGAGCAGTACTTC
TRBV19	TRBJ1-2	-	-	CASRRRQALDGYTF	TGTGCCAGTAGAAGGCGACAGGCACTGGATGGCTACACCTTC
TRBV25-1	TRBJ2-3	-	TRBD1	CASSESGGRVTDTQYF	TGTGCCAGCAGTGAATCAGGGGGCCGGGTCACAGATACGCAGTATTTT
TRBV28	TRBJ2-7	-	-	CASTWVGGYEQYF	TGTGCCAGCACCTGGGTAGGGGGATACGAGCAGTACTTC
TRBV28	TRBJ1-4	-	-	CASSSQGSDEKLFF	TGTGCCAGCAGTTCTCAGGGGTCGGATGAAAAACTGTTTTTT
TRBV10-3	TRBJ1-1	few	-	CAIAQGNTEAFF	TGTGCCATAGCCCAGGGGAACACTGAAGCTTTCTTT
TRBV19	TRBJ2-7	once	-	CASRGLGTSSYEQYF	TGTGCCAGTAGGGGTTTGGGGACTTCGTCCTACGAGCAGTACTTC
TRBV2	TRBJ1-6	-	TRBD1	CASSGQGANSPLHF	TGTGCCAGCAGTGGACAGGGTGCAAATTCACCCCTCCACTTT
TRBV2	TRBJ2-5	-	-	CASSYQETQYF	TGTGCCAGCAGTTACCAAGAGACCCAGTACTTC
TRBV6-5	TRBJ2-1	once	TRBD2	CASSQGLASNEQFF	TGTGCCAGCAGTCAGGGACTAGCGTCAAATGAGCAGTTCTTC
TRBV5-4	TRBJ1-2	-	-	CASSLAFQGRSGYTF	TGTGCCAGCAGCTTGGCCTTCCAGGGACGTAGTGGCTACACCTTC
TRBV11-3	TRBJ2-1	-	TRBD2	CASSLGGRSYNEQFF	TGTGCCAGCAGCTTAGGCGGGAGATCCTACAATGAGCAGTTCTTC
TRBV5-1	TRBJ2-2	-	TRBD1	CASSLMGQGEHGELFF	TGCGCCAGCAGCTTGATGGGACAGGGGGAACACGGGGAGCTGTTTTTT